This T cell receptor beta chain was observed in a study of T cell repertoires in cytomegalovirus infection. Study overall: Public TCR beta signatures provided an indication of both CMV infection and a matching HLA type.

The length of the CDR3 is 13 residues. Per the germline V gene, CDR1 is LNHDA and CDR2 is SQIVND (reference sequence). Trimming shortened V by 11 bases and J by 2 bases, and 13 bases separated the two germline ends. TCRdb fed the reads into MiXCR, producing one record per CDR3 protein. This table holds a few hundred thousand distinct CDR3 sequences, about 15% found once. To note about this clonotype: Its specificity is not known.

The study's findings and limits: Cumulative public TCR beta family frequency identified carriers of CMV plus the relevant HLA. The study found HLA-C-restricted CMV-specific TCR beta clonotypes dominating the ex vivo response.

This clonotype was obtained from a human donor in good health (CMV status not recorded). Some clones in this sample may be carry-over from other donors' samples. Sequenced sample: CD8+ T cells from PBMCs. The gene calls are TRBV19 and TRBJ2-4; D call uncertain. The CDR3 DNA reads TGTGCCCTAGGGTTGGTCCCCAAAAACATTCAGTACTTC. Protein: CALGLVPKNIQYF.